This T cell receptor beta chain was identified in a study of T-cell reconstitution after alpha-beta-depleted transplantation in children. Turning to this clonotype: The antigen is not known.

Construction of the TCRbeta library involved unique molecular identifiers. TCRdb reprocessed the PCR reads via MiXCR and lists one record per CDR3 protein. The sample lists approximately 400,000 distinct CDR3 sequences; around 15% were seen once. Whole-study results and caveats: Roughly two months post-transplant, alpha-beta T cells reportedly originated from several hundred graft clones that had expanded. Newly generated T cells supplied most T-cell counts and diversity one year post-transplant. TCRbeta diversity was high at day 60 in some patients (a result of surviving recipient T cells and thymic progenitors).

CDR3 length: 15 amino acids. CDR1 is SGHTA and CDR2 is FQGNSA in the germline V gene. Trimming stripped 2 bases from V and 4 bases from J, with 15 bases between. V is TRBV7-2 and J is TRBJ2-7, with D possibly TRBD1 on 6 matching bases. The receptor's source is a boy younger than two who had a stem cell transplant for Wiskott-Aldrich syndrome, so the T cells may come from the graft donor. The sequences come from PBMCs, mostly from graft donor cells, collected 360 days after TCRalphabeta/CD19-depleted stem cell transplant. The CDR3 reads CASSLQGHSTYEQYF. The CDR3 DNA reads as TGTGCCAGCAGCTTACAGGGACATAGTACGTACGAGCAGTACTTC.